The 26 T cell receptor beta chains listed next were all sequenced from one sample in a study of T cells expressing NK-cell markers. TCRdb reprocessed the 5' RACE reads; each CDR3 protein has one entry and no DNA is given. The table lists about 540,000 distinct CDR3 sequences. Sequences were obtained from blood T cells: a sorted CD56 or NKG2C T cell subset, CD4+ or CD8+ T cells, or bulk PBMC T cells (not recorded which). All receptors derive from a man between 18 and 29 years old in good health.

The V call is TRBV6-5, the J call TRBJ1-5. Germline V gene data show CDR1 as MNHEY and CDR2 as SVGAGI. The CDR3 runs to 16 residues. The CDR3 sequence: CASSYLEGSVNQPQHF.

V gene TRBV27 combines with J gene TRBJ2-1. Germline V gives CDR1 MNHEY, CDR2 SMNVEV (reference sequence). The length of the CDR3 is 15 residues. Here the CDR3 reads CASSFDSRTYNEQFF.

The gene calls are TRBV9 and TRBJ2-1; TCRdb lists TRBD2, though no DNA is available to test this call. In germline, CDR1 is SGDLS, CDR2 YYNGEE. This CDR3 comprises 16 residues. The CDR3 protein is CASSSGGPSGTNKQFF.

V and J are TRBV6-5 and TRBJ1-3. The CDR3 length is 14 residues. Germline V gives CDR1 MNHEY, CDR2 SVGAGI. The CDR3 reads CASSYGGLRDTIYF.

The chain couples TRBV27 to TRBJ2-7. The CDR3 consists of 15 residues. The germline CDR1 and CDR2 sequences are MNHEY and SMNVEV (reference sequence). CDR3 protein: CASSFLSKQSYEQYF.

The chain has TRBV30 and TRBJ2-7; the D call from TCRdb, TRBD1, cannot be confirmed without DNA. The CDR3 contains 14 residues. From germline, CDR1 is GTSNPN and CDR2 SVGIG (reference sequence). The CDR3: CAWVPRDRAHEQYF.

The chain's CDR3 is CASSPNQENTGELFF. The chain carries TRBV18 and TRBJ2-2. The CDR3 spans 15 residues. Germline values: CDR1 KGHSH, CDR2 LQKENI.

The chain is built from TRBV27 and TRBJ2-3; the TCRdb call, TRBD2, lacks DNA for checking. The CDR3 covers 15 residues. The germline V gene encodes CDR1 MNHEY and CDR2 SMNVEV (reference sequence). CDR3 sequence: CASSSVAGGTDTQYF.

The chain combines TRBV29-1 with TRBJ2-1; absent DNA, TCRdb's TRBD1 call cannot be checked. Germline CDR1 SQVTM, CDR2 ANQGSEA. CDR3 length equals 13 residues. CDR3 protein: CSAGTGGLDEQFF.

The chain is built from TRBV4-2 and TRBJ2-1; lacking DNA, the TRBD1 call made by TCRdb goes unchecked. This CDR3 region has 15 residues. Germline V gene data show CDR1 as LGHNA and CDR2 as YNFKEQ. CDR3 protein: CASSPDRLQTNEQFF.

The rearrangement joins TRBV5-1 to TRBJ2-2. This CDR3 contains 13 residues. Germline CDR1 is SGHRS and CDR2 is YFSETQ. This chain's CDR3 is CASSLSDTGELFF.

The chain carries TRBV29-1 and TRBJ2-1; TCRdb designates TRBD2, a call that cannot be tested without DNA. Per germline, CDR1 SQVTM and CDR2 ANQGSEA. This CDR3 has 13 residues. The CDR3 spells CSARTSGFNEQFF.

V usage is TRBV12-3 or TRBV12-4 and J usage is TRBJ2-2; the D gene TCRdb calls, TRBD2, cannot be checked with no DNA. The CDR3 runs to 18 residues. The CDR3 protein is CASSFPPGLAGDTGELFF.

The gene calls are TRBV7-9 and TRBJ2-2; TCRdb's assignment of TRBD2 cannot be checked, as there is no DNA. The germline gives CDR1 SEHNR, CDR2 FQNEAQ (reference sequence). This CDR3 has 15 amino acids. CDR3 protein: CASSSAGTRAGELFF.

The rearrangement uses TRBV5-1 and TRBJ1-3. CDR3 size: 15 residues. Germline-derived CDR1 and CDR2 are SGHRS and YFSETQ. CDR3 protein: CASSLASFSGNTIYF.

The gene calls are TRBV7-9 and TRBJ2-1; TCRdb names TRBD2, which stays unverified in the absence of DNA. The CDR3 has 15 amino acids. CDR1 is SEHNR and CDR2 is FQNEAQ in the germline V gene (reference sequence). The CDR3 here is CASKEFSGRGNEQFF.

The genes are TRBV9 and TRBJ2-3. The CDR3 has 13 amino acids. Germline CDR1 and CDR2: SGDLS and YYNGEE. The CDR3 reads CASSVEDPDTQYF.

The rearrangement uses TRBV10-3 and TRBJ2-7; the TCRdb D gene call, TRBD2, has no DNA to confirm it. This CDR3 contains 14 residues. The V gene's germline CDR1 is ENHRY and CDR2 SYGVKD. The CDR3 loop is CAISDSGKNYEQYF.

The rearrangement uses TRBV20-1 and TRBJ2-4; TCRdb proposes TRBD2, but this gene call is untestable without DNA. The CDR3 consists of 18 residues. Per the germline V gene, CDR1 is DFQATT and CDR2 is SNEGSKA (reference sequence). The CDR3 here is CSARALPAGLLAKNIQYF.

The V and J genes are TRBV7-3 and TRBJ2-5. Looked up from germline, CDR1 is SGHTA and CDR2 is FQGTGA. The CDR3 has 15 residues. The CDR3 here is CASSLGVSFGETQYF.

The chain uses TRBV5-1 and TRBJ2-1; without DNA, the TCRdb call of TRBD1 cannot be checked. CDR3 size: 16 residues. Germline loops: CDR1 SGHRS, CDR2 YFSETQ. The CDR3 loop is CASSSMGQDSYNEQFF.

This chain connects TRBV20-1 to TRBJ2-2; lacking DNA, the TRBD1 call made by TCRdb goes unchecked. The CDR3 is 15 residues long. Germline loops: CDR1 DFQATT, CDR2 SNEGSKA (reference sequence). The CDR3 reads CSAPEIKRGAGELFF.

The chain recombines TRBV28 with TRBJ2-2; as DNA is missing, the TRBD2 call by TCRdb cannot be tested. The CDR3 is 14 amino acids. Looked up from germline, CDR1 is MDHEN and CDR2 is SYDVKM. The CDR3 spells CASSLRLVAGELFF.

This chain links TRBV5-6 with TRBJ2-3. The V gene's germline CDR1 is SGHDT and CDR2 YYEEEE. This CDR3 has 14 residues. CDR3 loop: CASSPRMGSDTQYF.

The V and J genes are TRBV12-3 or TRBV12-4 and TRBJ2-2; TCRdb's D call, TRBD1, is unchecked because there is no DNA. The CDR3 loop spans 15 amino acids. CDR3 sequence: CASSSKSGVTGELFF.

J is TRBJ2-1 and V is TRBV28; TCRdb's D gene call, TRBD1, goes unchecked for lack of DNA. The V gene's germline CDR1 is MDHEN and CDR2 SYDVKM. There are 13 residues in the CDR3. CDR3 loop: CASSPRVGNEQFF.